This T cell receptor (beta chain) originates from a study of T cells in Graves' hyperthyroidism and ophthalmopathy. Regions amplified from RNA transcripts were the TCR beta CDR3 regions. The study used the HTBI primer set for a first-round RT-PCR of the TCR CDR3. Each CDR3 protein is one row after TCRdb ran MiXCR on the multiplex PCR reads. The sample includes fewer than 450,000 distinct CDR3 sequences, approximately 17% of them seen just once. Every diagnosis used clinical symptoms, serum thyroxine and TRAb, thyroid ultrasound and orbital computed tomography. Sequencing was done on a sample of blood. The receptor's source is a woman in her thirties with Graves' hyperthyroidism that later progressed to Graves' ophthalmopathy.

The DNA of the CDR3 is TGTGCCAGTACCCCGGGACAGGGCAACTATGGCTACACCTTC. It is translated as CASTPGQGNYGYTF. V and J are TRBV19 and TRBJ1-2; 9 nucleotides agree with TRBD1. The length of the CDR3 is 14 residues. Trimming cost V 7 bases and J 2 bases; bases outside gene matches: 5. In germline, CDR1 is LNHDA, CDR2 SQIVND (reference sequence).